This note documents a single T cell receptor beta chain sequence. These data come from a study of blood T cell repertoires in COVID-19. Study-wide background: PBMCs, B-cell-depleted T cells, or T cells provided the cDNA or gDNA that made up the material.

Trimming cost V 0 bases and J 5 bases, with 7 bases left between them. The CDR3 totals 13 residues. The germline gives CDR1 MNHEY, CDR2 SVGAGI. Allocation to cohorts depended on clinical history reported by the participants. Recovered status applied to Cohort 3 donors who had two consecutive negative PCRs. It also applied to those with clearance or with symptom resolution. Original data processing: Reference gene primer amplification yielded estimated nucleated cell counts. Profiled with immunoSEQ multiplex PCR; TCRdb holds only in-frame clones, not every one. The V and J calls and clone size were taken over from that table, and D and trimming were inferred from the DNA. The table lists approximately 300,000 clones, approximately 89% of them singletons.

The clonotype originates from a woman aged 18-35 years who had recovered from COVID-19. The V gene is TRBV6-5, the J gene TRBJ2-5; a weak D match, TRBD1 (6 bases). Sequencing was carried out using PBMCs or T cells enriched from blood (not recorded which). CDR3 coding DNA: TGTGCCAGCAGTTACTCTAGGGGGGAGACCCAGTACTTC. This gives the protein CASSYSRGETQYF.